The clone carrying this T cell receptor beta chain was seen only once. These data belong to a study of glioma-infiltrating T cells after dendritic cell vaccination. This CDR3 contains 16 residues. Germline CDR1 and CDR2: SGHAT and FQNNGV. The V gene lost 1 base and the J gene lost 0 bases, with 11 bases spanning the gap. Clones were sequenced by immunoSEQ multiplex PCR, and TCRdb holds only the in-frame ones, with some missing. The profile shows about 46,000 clones, around 91% of them singletons. The sample's time point: after dendritic cell vaccination, including at tumor progression/relapse. The material was blood, obtained after dendritic cell vaccination. The origin of this receptor is a human donor with glioblastoma. The chain has TRBV11-2 and TRBJ2-3; a weak D match, TRBD2 (5 bases). The CDR3 sequence: CASSLVVTTSTDTQYF. DNA for the CDR3: TGTGCCAGCAGCTTAGTAGTGACTACGAGCACAGATACGCAGTATTTT.